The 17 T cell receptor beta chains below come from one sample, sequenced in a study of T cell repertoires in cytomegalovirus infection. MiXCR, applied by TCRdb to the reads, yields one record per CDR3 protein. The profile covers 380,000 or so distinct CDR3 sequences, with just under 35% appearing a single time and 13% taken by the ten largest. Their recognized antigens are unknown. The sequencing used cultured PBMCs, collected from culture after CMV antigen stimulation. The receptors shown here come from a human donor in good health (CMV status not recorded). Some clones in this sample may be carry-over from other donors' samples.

CDR3 bases: TGTGCCAGCAGTTTTGGCAGCGGAACATACAATGAGCAGTTCTTC. This sequence encodes CASSFGSGTYNEQFF. V usage is TRBV12-3 or TRBV12-4 and J usage is TRBJ2-1, with a possible D match to TRBD2 (5 bases). V lost 3 bases to trimming and J lost 4 bases, with 13 bases between them. The CDR3 runs to 15 residues.

CDR3: CASTQGQGGRTEAFF. As DNA, the CDR3 is TGTGCCAGCACCCAGGGCCAGGGAGGGAGGACTGAAGCTTTCTTT. V gene TRBV9 combines with J gene TRBJ1-1; TRBD1 might be the D (5 bases). Germline loops: CDR1 SGDLS, CDR2 YYNGEE. V lost 6 bases and J 5 bases, leaving 20 bases between the germline ends. The CDR3 has 15 residues. Using reference TRBV9 and TRBJ1-1 for the parts outside the CDR3, the full variable domain is DSGVTQTPKHLITATGQRVTLRCSPRSGDLSVYWYQQSLDQGLQFLIQYYNGEERAKGNILERFSAQQFPDLHSELNLSSLELGDSALYFCASTQGQGGRTEAFFGQGTRLTVV.

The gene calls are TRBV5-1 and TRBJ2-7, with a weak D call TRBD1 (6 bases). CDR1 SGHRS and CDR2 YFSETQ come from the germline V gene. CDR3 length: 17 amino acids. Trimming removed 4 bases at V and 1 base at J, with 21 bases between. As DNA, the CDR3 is TGCGCCAGCAGCCCGATCGGAAGCCGGGACACATCCTACGAGCAGTACTTC. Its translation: CASSPIGSRDTSYEQYF.

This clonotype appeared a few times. This CDR3 reads CASRGPGSVDTEAFF. For the CDR3, the DNA is TGTGCCAGCAGAGGTCCCGGGTCGGTCGACACTGAAGCTTTCTTT. This sequence joins TRBV6-1 and TRBJ1-1, with D uncertain. This CDR3 spans 15 amino acids. CDR1 MNHNS and CDR2 SASEGT come from the germline V gene. V lost 6 bases to trimming and J lost 3 bases, with 17 bases between them.

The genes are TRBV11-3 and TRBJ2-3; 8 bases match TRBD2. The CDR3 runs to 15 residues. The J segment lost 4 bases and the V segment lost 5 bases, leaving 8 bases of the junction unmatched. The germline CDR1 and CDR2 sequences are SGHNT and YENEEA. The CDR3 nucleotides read TGTGCCAGCAGCGCCGGGACTAGTCTTGCAGATACGCAGTATTTT. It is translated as CASSAGTSLADTQYF.

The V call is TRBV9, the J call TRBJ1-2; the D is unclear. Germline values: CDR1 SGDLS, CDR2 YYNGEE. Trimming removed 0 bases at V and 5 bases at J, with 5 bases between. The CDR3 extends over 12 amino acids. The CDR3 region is CASSVEKYGYTF. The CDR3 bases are TGTGCCAGCAGCGTAGAGAAGTATGGCTACACCTTC.

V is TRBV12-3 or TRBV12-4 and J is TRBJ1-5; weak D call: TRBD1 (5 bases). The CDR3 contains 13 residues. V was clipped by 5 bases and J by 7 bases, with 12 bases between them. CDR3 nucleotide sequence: TGTGCCAGCAGTAGGGGTGTACAGCAGCCCCAGCATTTT. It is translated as CASSRGVQQPQHF.

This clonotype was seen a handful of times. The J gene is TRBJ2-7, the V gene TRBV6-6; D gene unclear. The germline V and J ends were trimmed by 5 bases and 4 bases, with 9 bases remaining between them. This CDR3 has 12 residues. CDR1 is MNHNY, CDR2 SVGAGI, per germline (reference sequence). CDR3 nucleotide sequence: TGTGCCAGCAGTAACGCTGGATACGAGCAGTACGTC. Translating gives CASSNAGYEQYV.

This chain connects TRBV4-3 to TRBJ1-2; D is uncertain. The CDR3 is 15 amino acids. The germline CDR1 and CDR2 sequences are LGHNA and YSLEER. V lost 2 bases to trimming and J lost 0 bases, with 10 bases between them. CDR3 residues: CASSQWQEANYGYTF. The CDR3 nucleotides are TGCGCCAGCAGCCAATGGCAGGAAGCTAACTATGGCTACACCTTC.

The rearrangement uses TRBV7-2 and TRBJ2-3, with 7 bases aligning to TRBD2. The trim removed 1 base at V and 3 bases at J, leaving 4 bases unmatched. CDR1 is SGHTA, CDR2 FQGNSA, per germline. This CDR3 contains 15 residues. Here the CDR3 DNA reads TGTGCCAGCAGCTTAGAAGGACTAGGAACAGATACGCAGTATTTT. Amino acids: CASSLEGLGTDTQYF.

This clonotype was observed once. The CDR3 here is CASSSPTSTDTQYF. CDR3 sequence (DNA): TGTGCCAGCAGCTCGCCGACTAGCACAGATACGCAGTATTTT. The rearrangement joins TRBV11-2 to TRBJ2-3; no firm D call. This CDR3 is built from 14 residues. V shed 4 bases and J shed 0 bases, with 8 bases lying between them. CDR1 SGHAT and CDR2 FQNNGV come from the germline V gene. The full variable domain, with the rest looked up from reference TRBV11-2 and TRBJ2-3, is EAGVAQSPRYKIIEKRQSVAFWCNPISGHATLYWYQQILGQGPKLLIQFQNNGVVDDSQLPKDRFSAERLKGVDSTLKIQPAKLEDSAVYLCASSSPTSTDTQYFGPGTRLTVL.

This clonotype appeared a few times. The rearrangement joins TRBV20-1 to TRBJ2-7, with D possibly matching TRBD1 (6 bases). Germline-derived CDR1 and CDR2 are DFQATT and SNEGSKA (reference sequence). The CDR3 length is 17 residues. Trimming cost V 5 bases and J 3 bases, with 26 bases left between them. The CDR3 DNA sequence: TGCAGTGCTTATACAGACTTTCAGGGGATGTCGCGCTACGAGCAGTACTTC. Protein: CSAYTDFQGMSRYEQYF.

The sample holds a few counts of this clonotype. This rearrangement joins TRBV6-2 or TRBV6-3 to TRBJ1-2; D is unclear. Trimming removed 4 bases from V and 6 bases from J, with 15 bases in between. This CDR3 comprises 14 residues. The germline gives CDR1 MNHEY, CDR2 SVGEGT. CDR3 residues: CASSSTRVRDGYTF. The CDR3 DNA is TGTGCCAGCAGTTCTACTAGGGTGAGAGATGGCTACACCTTC.

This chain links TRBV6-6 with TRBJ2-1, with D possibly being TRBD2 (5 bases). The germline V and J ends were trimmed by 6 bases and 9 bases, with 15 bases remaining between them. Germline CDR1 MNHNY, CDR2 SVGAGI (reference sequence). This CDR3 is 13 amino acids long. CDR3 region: CASRRTARGEQFF. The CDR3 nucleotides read TGTGCCAGCAGGCGGACGGCCCGGGGTGAGCAGTTCTTC.

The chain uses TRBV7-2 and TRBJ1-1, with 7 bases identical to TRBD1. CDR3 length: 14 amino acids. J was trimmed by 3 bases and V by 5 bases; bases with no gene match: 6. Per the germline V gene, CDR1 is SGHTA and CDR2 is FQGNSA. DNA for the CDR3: TGTGCCAGCAGCCCAGGACAGGAATACACTGAAGCTTTCTTT. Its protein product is CASSPGQEYTEAFF.

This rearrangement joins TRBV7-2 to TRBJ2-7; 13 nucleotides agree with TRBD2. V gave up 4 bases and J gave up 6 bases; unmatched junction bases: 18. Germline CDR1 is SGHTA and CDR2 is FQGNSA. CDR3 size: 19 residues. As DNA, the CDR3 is TGTGCCAGCAGCTCGTACGGGGGAAGACTAGCGGGAGGTCCTCGCGAGCAGTACTTC. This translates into CASSSYGGRLAGGPREQYF. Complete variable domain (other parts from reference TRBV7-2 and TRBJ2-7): GAGVSQSPSNKVTEKGKDVELRCDPISGHTALYWYRQSLGQGLEFLIYFQGNSAPDKSGLPSDRFSAERTGGSVSTLTIQRTQQEDSAVYLCASSSYGGRLAGGPREQYFGPGTRLTVT.

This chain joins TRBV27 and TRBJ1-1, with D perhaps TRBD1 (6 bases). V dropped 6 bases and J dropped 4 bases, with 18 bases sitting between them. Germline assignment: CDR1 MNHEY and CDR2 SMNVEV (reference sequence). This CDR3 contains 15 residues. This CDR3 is CASRLQGASLTEAFF. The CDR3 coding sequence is TGTGCCAGCAGGCTACAGGGAGCGTCTCTCACTGAAGCTTTCTTT.